This is a list of T cell receptor beta chains from one sample in a study of T cell changes during pregnancy in multiple sclerosis. The protocol was immunoSEQ multiplex PCR, while the TCRdb copy is restricted to in-frame clones and leaves out a portion. The sample has some 68,000 clones, under 95% seen once. The source material was peripheral blood, sampled in the second trimester of pregnancy. These TCRs come from a female donor in good health, enrolled as a control in a pregnancy study. The CDR3 runs from the conserved cysteine through the conserved F or W. Fields, in order: V gene, D gene, clone size, J gene, CDR3 DNA, CDR3 protein. D genes are given only for firm matches. Size tells how often a clone was seen (once, few, many) or the class of an expanded clone, and some rows leave it out.

TRBV6-4	TRBD1	NA	TRBJ2-1	TGTGCCAGCAACACCGGGACAGGGGTTCTCTATGAGCAGTTCTTC	CASNTGTGVLYEQFF
TRBV28	NA	NA	TRBJ1-3	TGTGCCAGCAGTTCCCCCGCCCGCAGCTCTGGAAACACCATATATTTT	CASSSPARSSGNTIYF
TRBV15	NA	NA	TRBJ1-5	TGTGCCACCAGCAGAGAAAACAGCCATCAGCCCCAGCATTTT	CATSRENSHQPQHF
TRBV19	TRBD1	NA	TRBJ1-5	TGTGCCAGCACAACCGGGACAGGGCGGTATAGCAATCAGCCCCAGCATTTT	CASTTGTGRYSNQPQHF
TRBV7-3	NA	NA	TRBJ2-1	TGTGCCAGCAGCTTAGGCCTAGGGGTCGATGAGCAGTTCTTC	CASSLGLGVDEQFF
TRBV6-1	TRBD1	NA	TRBJ1-5	TGTGCCAGCAGCAATGGACAGGGCGGCAATCAGCCCCAGCATTTT	CASSNGQGGNQPQHF
TRBV4-1	NA	NA	TRBJ2-7	TGCGCCAGCAGCTCCCAGGGGAACTTCTACGAGCAGTACTTC	CASSSQGNFYEQYF
TRBV28	TRBD2	NA	TRBJ2-3	TGTGCCAGCAGTTCGTTAGCGGGAGGAGCAGATACGCAGTATTTT	CASSSLAGGADTQYF
TRBV28	NA	NA	TRBJ2-4	TGTGCCAGCAGTTTCCACAGGGAGAACATTCAGTACTTC	CASSFHRENIQYF
TRBV7-2	NA	NA	TRBJ1-3	TGTGCCAGCAGCTCCAAGGGGACAACCTTCACAAACACCATATATTTT	CASSSKGTTFTNTIYF
TRBV7-2	TRBD2	once	TRBJ2-1	TGTGCCAGCAGCTTAGTTAGCGGGATCGGGGGCGGGAATGAGCAGTTCTTC	CASSLVSGIGGGNEQFF
TRBV5-1	TRBD1	NA	TRBJ1-1	TGCGCCAGCAGCTTGTCCGGGACAGGGGGAACTGAAGCTTTCTTT	CASSLSGTGGTEAFF
TRBV21-1	NA	NA	TRBJ1-5	TGTGCCAGCCACCGGACAAGGGGAGGATATCAGCCCCAGCATTTT	CASHRTRGGYQPQHF
TRBV18	TRBD1	NA	TRBJ1-1	TGTGCCAGCTCACTACAGGGGGCAGTCGGCACTGAAGCTTTCTTT	CASSLQGAVGTEAFF
TRBV28	NA	NA	TRBJ2-1	TGTGCCAGCAGCCCCGACATCTTGACCTACAATGAGCAGTTCTTC	CASSPDILTYNEQFF
TRBV5-4	NA	NA	TRBJ2-3	TGTGCCAGCGAGAAGGGGCTAAGCACAGATACGCAGTATTTT	CASEKGLSTDTQYF
TRBV18	NA	few	TRBJ2-7	TGTGCCAGCTCACCGGGACAATCCTACGAGCAGTACTTC	CASSPGQSYEQYF
TRBV7-9	NA	NA	TRBJ2-1	TGTGCCAGCAGCTTAAAATTAGCTTTCGGGAAATCCTACAATGAGCAGTTCTTC	CASSLKLAFGKSYNEQFF
TRBV7-3	NA	NA	TRBJ2-3	TGTGCCAGCAGCTGGGGCGGGGTCACAGATACGCAGTATTTT	CASSWGGVTDTQYF
TRBV7-2	TRBD2	NA	TRBJ2-3	TGTGCCAGCAGCTTAGTTAGCGGGAGTTCTGATACGCAGTATTTT	CASSLVSGSSDTQYF